The 11 T cell receptor beta chains below all came from one sample that was sequenced in a study of blood T cell repertoires in COVID-19 (dated by TCRdb to 2020 to 2021). The library was prepared using the immunoSEQ multiplex PCR assay. What TCRdb holds here is the immuneACCESS table cut down to in-frame rearrangements. Part of the clones is not present; checked against another copy, under half of the missing clones reflect an unresolved V gene, and the others are unexplained. The sample table shows fewer than 55,000 clones, and 70% to 90% are seen once. The ten largest clonotypes hold 3% of the sample. Sequences were obtained from peripheral blood. All receptors come from a middle-aged man with active COVID-19.

This clone occurred once. The chain joins TRBV10-1 to TRBJ2-5, with no clear D. The V gene's germline CDR1 is WNHNN and CDR2 SYGVQD (reference sequence). Trimming took 5 bases from V and 4 from J, leaving 11 bases between them. There are 13 residues in the CDR3. The DNA for the CDR3 is TGCGCCAGCAGTCCACAGTTGGGAGAGACCCAGTACTTC. Translating gives CASSPQLGETQYF.

The V and J genes are TRBV6-6 and TRBJ2-6; 11 nucleotides align to TRBD2. V lost 10 bases, J lost 4 bases, and 9 bases stayed unmatched. The germline CDR1 and CDR2 sequences are MNHNY and SVGAGI (reference sequence). This CDR3 contains 16 residues. The CDR3 sequence is CAIALAGVRGANVLTF. Here the CDR3 DNA reads TGTGCCATCGCACTAGCGGGAGTACGAGGGGCCAACGTCCTGACTTTC.

The chain has TRBV3-1 (or the pseudogene TRBV3-2) and TRBJ2-2, with 13 bases that match TRBD2. This CDR3 region has 23 residues. The junction had 20 bases not matched to a gene; V was cut back by 3 bases and J by 1 base. Germline CDR1 is LGHDT and CDR2 is YNNKEL (reference sequence). The CDR3 DNA follows: TGTGCCAGCAGCCAGGGAACTCCGGGACTAGCGGGACCTGGGTCTGGGAACACCGGGGAGCTGTTTTTT. It codes for CASSQGTPGLAGPGSGNTGELFF.

The rearrangement links TRBV5-5 to TRBJ2-2; D is unresolved. CDR3 length: 14 residues. The V end lost 0 bases, the J end lost 4 bases, and 7 bases lay between the germline ends. Germline CDR1 SGHKS, CDR2 YYEKEE (reference sequence). The CDR3 reads CASSLGRVTGELFF. The CDR3 nucleotides read TGTGCCAGCAGCTTGGGAAGAGTCACCGGGGAGCTGTTTTTT.

The chain employs TRBV5-1 and TRBJ1-2, with D perhaps TRBD1 (5 bases). Trimming pared 0 bases from V and 7 bases from J, leaving 10 bases between. The CDR3 spans 13 residues. Per the germline V gene, CDR1 is SGHRS and CDR2 is YFSETQ. CDR3 sequence reads: CASSLGRAGGYTF. CDR3 nucleotides: TGCGCCAGCAGCTTGGGCAGGGCCGGTGGCTACACCTTC.

The chain has TRBV5-1 and TRBJ2-3, with D possibly TRBD2 on 6 matching bases. Germline V gives CDR1 SGHRS, CDR2 YFSETQ. The V end was cut by 4 bases, the J end by 5 bases, with 11 bases between. The CDR3 spans 13 residues. CDR3 DNA: TGCGCCAGCAGCCTGTTGGGGGGAGATACGCAGTATTTT. Translating gives CASSLLGGDTQYF.

This chain connects TRBV6-2 or TRBV6-3 to TRBJ2-3, with a possible D match to TRBD1 (6 bases). V was trimmed by 4 bases and J by 0 bases, leaving 14 bases between them. Germline V gives CDR1 MNHEY, CDR2 SVGEGT. The length of the CDR3 is 16 residues. The CDR3 sequence: CASSWAGEPSTDTQYF. CDR3 nucleotide sequence: TGTGCCAGCAGTTGGGCAGGGGAACCTAGCACAGATACGCAGTATTTT.

The V and J genes are TRBV29-1 and TRBJ2-1, with D unresolved. CDR1 is SQVTM and CDR2 is ANQGSEA in the germline V gene. The CDR3 length is 12 residues. Trimming stripped 7 bases from V and 4 bases from J, with 11 bases between. The CDR3 coding sequence is TGCAGCGCAGAGTCGGGTTACAATGAGCAGTTCTTC. Translation gives CSAESGYNEQFF.

J is TRBJ2-5 and V is TRBV19; possibly TRBD2 for D (10 bases). The germline V and J ends were trimmed by 3 bases and 4 bases, with 33 bases remaining between them. The germline CDR1 and CDR2 sequences are LNHDA and SQIVND (reference sequence). The CDR3 consists of 21 residues. CDR3 loop: CASSIGTGRFLGAGGRETQYF. As DNA, the CDR3 is TGTGCCAGTAGTATCGGGACAGGGCGCTTCTTGGGAGCGGGAGGGCGAGAGACCCAGTACTTC.

The chain combines TRBV10-2 with TRBJ2-7, with 9 bases that match TRBD2. The CDR3 sequence is 13 residues long. Germline V lookup: CDR1 WSHSY, CDR2 SAAADI. Losses at the gene ends were 8 bases for V and 6 bases for J; bases not matched to a gene: 8. CDR3 in amino acids: CASSGTSFREQYV. Written as DNA, the CDR3 is TGCGCCAGCTCGGGGACTAGCTTCCGCGAGCAGTACGTC.

The rearrangement links TRBV7-9 to TRBJ1-4, with a possible D match to TRBD1 (6 bases). The CDR3 runs to 15 residues. Germline V CDR1 and CDR2: SEHNR, FQNEAQ (reference sequence). V lost 4 bases and J 3 bases, leaving 12 bases between the germline ends. CDR3 DNA sequence: TGTGCCAGCAGCTCACTCAGGGGTGCTAATGAAAAACTGTTTTTT. Protein product: CASSSLRGANEKLFF.